This T cell receptor beta chain was identified in a study of beta chain features in type 1 diabetes. This clone has a handful of counts. No antigen is known for it. V lost 4 bases and J 7 bases, leaving 13 bases between the germline ends. CDR3 length: 13 amino acids. Germline-derived CDR1 and CDR2 are MNHEY and SMNVEV (reference sequence). Study-level findings and limits: When cDNA is sequenced, cells with high TCR expression could be over-represented. Among patients with Type 1 diabetes, TCRB CDR3s were moderately but significantly shorter in every one of the four CD4+ subsets. TCRB rearrangement may or may not be influenced by HLA type; here this remained unresolved.

The entirety of the isolated RNA underwent reverse transcription, so expressed TCRB transcripts were sequenced. Across stem cell-like memory T cell samples, reads averaged about 1 million. Repertoires were generated with immunoSEQ multiplex PCR, while TCRdb's copy carries only in-frame clones and drops some. The repertoire holds about 16,000 clones, roughly 72% seen once, with roughly 0.77% in the top ten. Sorted CD4+ subsets: naive, central memory, regulatory, stem cell-like memory (CD45RO/CCR7/CD25/CD127/CD95/CD27 panel). Sequencing was carried out using stem cell memory CD4+ T cells from blood. This chain links TRBV27 with TRBJ1-1, with D possibly being TRBD1 (5 bases). This TCR came from a man aged 30-40 years with type 1 diabetes. The CDR3 DNA sequence: TGTGCCAGCAGTTCGACAGCGAACTATGAAGCTTTCTTT. Amino acids: CASSSTANYEAFF.